Listed here is a single T cell receptor beta chain. V lost 5 bases and J lost 4, with 13 bases in between. Germline V CDR1 and CDR2: SGHAT, FQNNGV. There are 14 residues in the CDR3. The sample originates from a study of early T cells in non-severe SARS-CoV-2 infection. Via MiXCR, TCRdb re-called the 5' RACE reads, giving one row per CDR3 protein. This sample has around 77,000 distinct CDR3 sequences; about 9.5% occur once, and the top ten carry less than 10%. The chain employs TRBV11-2 and TRBJ2-3; no clear D gene. This TCR was recovered from an adult who was a healthcare worker with PCR-confirmed SARS-CoV-2 infection or an uninfected control (not recorded which). The sample here was whole blood, taken at baseline. CDR3 residues: CASSANSFADTQYF. CDR3 coding DNA: TGTGCCAGCAGCGCGAACAGTTTCGCAGATACGCAGTATTTT.